The 29 T cell receptor beta chains presented below share a single source sample, sequenced in a study of molecular identifiers for immune sequencing clone quantification. TCRdb reanalysed the PCR reads using MiXCR and keeps one entry per CDR3 protein. Among about 630,000 distinct CDR3 sequences listed, 25% were seen once. The material sequenced was naive CD8+ T cells from blood, with Jurkat cell RNA spiked in. This sample's subset: FACS-sorted CD8+CD4-CCR7+CD45RA+ naive T cells. The receptors stem from a human donor in good health. Some libraries in this study had Jurkat cell RNA spiked in.

The chain employs TRBV4-3 and TRBJ2-5, with 7 bases identical to TRBD1. With 0 bases clipped from V and 4 bases from J, the junction kept 14 bases outside the gene matches. CDR3 length: 18 residues. Germline V gives CDR1 LGHNA, CDR2 YSLEER. The CDR3 protein is CASSQDYPSTGEGETQYF. As DNA, the CDR3 is TGCGCCAGCAGCCAAGATTACCCCAGCACAGGGGAAGGAGAGACCCAGTACTTC.

The chain links TRBV4-1 to TRBJ1-2; 7 bases are shared with TRBD1. The CDR3 runs to 15 residues. Germline V gene sequence: CDR1 MGHRA, CDR2 YSYEKL. J lost 3 bases, V lost 1 base, and 5 bases had no gene match. The CDR3 reads CASSQGQGVDYGYTF. In DNA form, the CDR3 reads TGCGCCAGCAGCCAAGGACAGGGAGTAGACTATGGCTACACCTTC.

About this clonotype: A much larger clonotype is one base distant, so this may be a read error. This chain links TRBV19 with TRBJ2-7; D is uncertain. This CDR3 is 15 amino acids long. Germline values: CDR1 LNHDA, CDR2 SQIVND (reference sequence). The DNA of the CDR3 is TGTGCCGGTAGCAGGACCCCCGGAGTATCCTACGAGCAGTACTTC. Amino acids: CAGSRTPGVSYEQYF.

This clonotype appeared many times. The genes are TRBV12-3 or TRBV12-4 and TRBJ1-5; D gene unclear. The ends were cut back, 5 bases at V and 0 bases at J, with 11 bases in the middle. CDR3 length: 15 amino acids. The CDR3 is CASSATGDSNQPQHF. In DNA form, the CDR3 reads TGTGCCAGCAGTGCGACTGGGGATAGCAATCAGCCCCAGCATTTT.

There are many counts of this clonotype. The chain joins TRBV7-6 to TRBJ2-3; D gene ambiguous. Germline CDR1 is SGHVS and CDR2 is FNYEAQ. The CDR3 is 12 amino acids. V lost 3 bases to trimming and J lost 6 bases, with 7 bases between them. CDR3 in amino acids: CASSLTPDTQYF. CDR3 bases: TGTGCCAGCAGCTTGACTCCGGATACGCAGTATTTT. Filled out from reference TRBV7-6 and TRBJ2-3, the complete variable domain reads GAGVSQSPRYKVTKRGQDVALRCDPISGHVSLYWYRQALGQGPEFLTYFNYEAQQDKSGLPNDRFSAERPEGSISTLTIQRTEQRDSAMYRCASSLTPDTQYFGPGTRLTVL.

This clonotype has only a few counts. The chain has TRBV19 and TRBJ1-5, with a possible D match to TRBD1 (5 bases). Germline V gene sequence: CDR1 LNHDA, CDR2 SQIVND (reference sequence). Between the trimmed V and J ends, which lost 4 bases and 3 bases, there was a span of 22 bases. CDR3 length: 18 residues. The CDR3 nucleotides read TGTGCCAGTAGTAGAGGGACGCGAGCGAGTTCCCTCAATCAGCCCCAGCATTTT. Residues: CASSRGTRASSLNQPQHF.

At least ten counts were recorded for this clonotype. The chain carries TRBV13 and TRBJ2-5, with D unresolved. This CDR3 is built from 11 residues. Germline V lookup: CDR1 PRHDT, CDR2 FYEKMQ (reference sequence). Trimming took off 3 bases at V and 5 bases at J, with 4 bases between the two ends. This chain's CDR3 is CASSFAETQYF. In nucleotides, the CDR3 is TGTGCCAGCAGCTTCGCCGAGACCCAGTACTTC.

At least ten counts were recorded for this clonotype. CDR3 loop: CASSPPRAGFSTDTQYF. For the CDR3, the DNA is TGCGCCAGCAGCCCTCCCCGCGCGGGCTTCAGCACAGATACGCAGTATTTT. The rearrangement uses TRBV5-1 and TRBJ2-3; D is perhaps TRBD2 (5 bases). V lost 4 bases and J 0 bases, leaving 18 bases between the germline ends. This CDR3 contains 17 residues. Germline CDR1 reads SGHRS; CDR2 reads YFSETQ.

The chain uses TRBV20-1 and TRBJ2-1; 9 bases match TRBD2. Germline assignment: CDR1 DFQATT and CDR2 SNEGSKA (reference sequence). J gave up 7 bases and V 3 bases, and 13 bases lay outside the gene matches. The CDR3 totals 16 residues. Written as DNA, the CDR3 is TGCAGTGCTAGTTGGCCTAGCGGGACTCACACGAATGAGCAGTTCTTC. This codes for CSASWPSGTHTNEQFF.

About this clonotype itself: Given a much more abundant clone one base away, this may be a read error. The chain recombines TRBV6-5 with TRBJ2-3; possible D gene TRBD2, 5 bases. Germline V gene data show CDR1 as MNHEY and CDR2 as SVGAGI. Trimming pared 2 bases from V and 5 bases from J, leaving 8 bases between. The CDR3 contains 13 residues. The CDR3 is CASSYLGRDTQYF. The CDR3 region has the DNA TGTGCCAGCAGTTACCTAGGGAGAGATACGCAGTATTTT.

Details on this clonotype: A single base separates this from a much larger clone, so it may be a read error. The final CDR3 position lacks the conserved phenylalanine or tryptophan, pointing to a likely read error. V gene TRBV6-5 combines with J gene TRBJ1-6, with D hard to call. The germline V gene encodes CDR1 MNHEY and CDR2 SVGAGI. The ends were cut back, 2 bases at V and 13 bases at J, with 15 bases in the middle. This CDR3 is built from 14 residues. The CDR3 nucleotides read TGTGCCAGCAGTTACGGTCCTTCGTCGGGGCCCCTCCACTCT. This sequence encodes CASSYGPSSGPLHS.

J is TRBJ1-4 and V is TRBV7-9, with D unclear. The V end was cut by 6 bases, the J end by 7 bases, with 9 bases between. Germline V gene sequence: CDR1 SEHNR, CDR2 FQNEAQ (reference sequence). This CDR3 region has 12 residues. The chain's CDR3 is CASSWGFEKLFF. The CDR3 DNA is TGTGCCAGCAGTTGGGGTTTTGAAAAACTGTTTTTT. Supplemented by reference TRBV7-9 and TRBJ1-4, the full variable domain reads DTGVSQNPRHKITKRGQNVTFRCDPISEHNRLYWYRQTLGQGPEFLTYFQNEAQLEKSRLLSDRFSAERPKGSFSTLEIQRTEQGDSAMYLCASSWGFEKLFFGSGTQLSVL.

Only a few counts were recorded for this clonotype. The chain couples TRBV9 to TRBJ1-4; D remains unclear. The CDR3 has 13 amino acids. The V and J ends lost 3 bases and 5 bases respectively, with 8 bases between them. Germline-derived CDR1 and CDR2 are SGDLS and YYNGEE. The chain's CDR3 is CASSADGNEKLFF. As DNA, the CDR3 is TGTGCCAGCAGCGCTGACGGCAATGAAAAACTGTTTTTT. The whole variable domain, remainder taken from reference TRBV9 and TRBJ1-4, is DSGVTQTPKHLITATGQRVTLRCSPRSGDLSVYWYQQSLDQGLQFLIQYYNGEERAKGNILERFSAQQFPDLHSELNLSSLELGDSALYFCASSADGNEKLFFGSGTQLSVL.

This clonotype has more than one count but fewer than ten. CDR3: CASSQGTGGMIFATFEYGYTF. CDR3 nucleotide sequence: TGCGCCAGCAGCCAAGGGACAGGGGGGATGATATTCGCCACCTTCGAATATGGCTACACCTTC. J is TRBJ1-2 and V is TRBV4-1, with 10 bases aligning to TRBD1. V lost 1 base and J lost 5; bases outside the gene matches: 22. There are 21 residues in the CDR3. Germline lookup yields CDR1 MGHRA and CDR2 YSYEKL.

Concerning this clonotype itself: A much larger clone lies a single base off, so this may be a read error. This rearrangement joins TRBV5-6 to TRBJ2-7; the D gene is possibly TRBD2 (6 bases). The CDR3 spans 15 residues. V lost 4 bases and J lost 1, with 15 bases in between. Germline V gives CDR1 SGHDT, CDR2 YYEEEE. The CDR3, as DNA: TGTGCCAGCAGCCCCCCGGGGGAGGTTTCCTACGAGCAGTACTTC. This sequence encodes CASSPPGEVSYEQYF.

This clonotype showed up just a few times. J is TRBJ1-2 and V is TRBV4-1; D possibly corresponds to TRBD1 (5 bases). The CDR3 spans 15 residues. Germline V gives CDR1 MGHRA, CDR2 YSYEKL. V was pared by 1 base and J by 4 bases, with 13 bases between. The CDR3 DNA follows: TGCGCCAGCAGCCAAGTTAATAGGGGCGGCTATGGCTACACCTTC. Amino acid sequence: CASSQVNRGGYGYTF.

This clonotype was detected a few times. The V and J genes are TRBV5-6 and TRBJ1-5; D uncertain. V lost 5 bases, J lost 5 bases, and 20 bases lay in between. The germline V gene has CDR1 SGHDT and CDR2 YYEEEE. CDR3 length equals 16 residues. The CDR3 DNA reads as TGTGCCAGCAGTTCCCCGGCAGGAGATACCTATCAGCCCCAGCATTTT. It specifies CASSSPAGDTYQPQHF.

This clonotype appeared a few times. An end of the junction differs from the germline gene, which may be a read error. CDR3 residues: CSVDGQHKASSYSEQFF. CDR3 in DNA: TGCAGCGTCGATGGACAGCATAAAGCTTCGTCCTACAGTGAGCAGTTCTTC. The V call is TRBV29-1, the J call TRBJ2-1, with a tentative D call TRBD1 (6 bases). CDR1 is SQVTM, CDR2 ANQGSEA, per germline. This CDR3 is 17 amino acids long.

The chain uses TRBV11-2 and TRBJ2-7, with a possible D match to TRBD2 (5 bases). V lost 1 base, J lost 2 bases, and 12 bases lay in between. Germline values: CDR1 SGHAT, CDR2 FQNNGV. The CDR3 extends over 15 amino acids. CDR3 protein: CASSLAFGVAYEQYF. In DNA, the CDR3 is TGTGCCAGCAGCTTAGCCTTCGGGGTGGCCTACGAGCAGTACTTC. Filled out from reference TRBV11-2 and TRBJ2-7, the complete variable domain reads EAGVAQSPRYKIIEKRQSVAFWCNPISGHATLYWYQQILGQGPKLLIQFQNNGVVDDSQLPKDRFSAERLKGVDSTLKIQPAKLEDSAVYLCASSLAFGVAYEQYFGPGTRLTVT.

The chain couples TRBV19 to TRBJ2-7, with D maybe TRBD1 (7 bases). Trimming pared 3 bases from V and 2 bases from J, leaving 17 bases between. Germline V lookup: CDR1 LNHDA, CDR2 SQIVND (reference sequence). The CDR3 has 16 amino acids. CDR3 sequence: CASSINSGQVAYEQYF. The CDR3 DNA is TGTGCCAGTAGTATTAATAGCGGACAGGTCGCCTACGAGCAGTACTTC.

As concerns this clonotype: Compared with germline, one end of the junction differs, possibly owing to a read error. V and J are TRBV27 and TRBJ2-7; 9 bases align to TRBD1. Per germline, CDR1 MNHEY and CDR2 SMNVEV (reference sequence). The CDR3 spans 14 residues. The DNA for the CDR3 is TGTGCCAGCAGTCCGGGACAGGGCGGCTACGTGCAGTACTTC. As protein: CASSPGQGGYVQYF.

This clonotype was picked up many times. The chain employs TRBV19 and TRBJ2-4; tentative D call: TRBD2 (6 bases). The CDR3 contains 13 residues. Germline V gene sequence: CDR1 LNHDA, CDR2 SQIVND (reference sequence). Trimming took 4 bases from V and 8 from J, leaving 12 bases between them. This CDR3 reads CASSNPGEDIQYF. The CDR3 DNA is TGTGCCAGTAGTAATCCGGGAGAAGACATTCAGTACTTC.

J is TRBJ2-1 and V is TRBV19; D is unresolved. The CDR3 is made up of 14 amino acids. V was trimmed by 6 bases and J by 7 bases, leaving 16 bases between them. CDR1 is LNHDA and CDR2 is SQIVND in the germline V gene (reference sequence). The CDR3 DNA sequence: TGTGCCAGTAGCATGAGTAGGAATCAGAATGAGCAGTTCTTC. Translating it yields CASSMSRNQNEQFF.

The chain recombines TRBV12-3 or TRBV12-4 with TRBJ2-1, with TRBD1 as a possible D gene (6 bases). This CDR3 has 15 amino acids. The ends were cut back, 3 bases at V and 2 bases at J, with 11 bases in the middle. Written as DNA, the CDR3 is TGTGCCAGCAGTTTTCCGGGACACCCCTACAATGAGCAGTTCTTC. This encodes CASSFPGHPYNEQFF.

V is TRBV6-2 or TRBV6-3 and J is TRBJ2-7; D may be TRBD1 (6 bases). The V end was cut by 6 bases, the J end by 1 base, with 19 bases between. Per the germline V gene, CDR1 is MNHEY and CDR2 is SVGEGT. The CDR3 extends over 16 amino acids. The CDR3 loop is CASSLGFQDRSYEQYF. In nucleotides, the CDR3 is TGTGCCAGCAGCTTAGGATTCCAGGACAGATCCTACGAGCAGTACTTC.

In regard to this clonotype: This may come from a read error, since a much larger clone is one base off. The chain has TRBV7-9 and TRBJ2-7; 7 nucleotides align to TRBD2. Germline V gene lookup returns CDR1 SEHNR and CDR2 FQNEAQ (reference sequence). This CDR3 has 13 residues. CDR3 amino acids: CASTRGGGVEQSF. The CDR3 DNA sequence: TGTGCCAGCACCCGCGGGGGAGGGGTCGAGCAGTCCTTC.

This clonotype was seen a few times. The chain recombines TRBV9 with TRBJ2-1; D call uncertain. The CDR3 runs 11 residues. Germline V gene data show CDR1 as SGDLS and CDR2 as YYNGEE. The V end was cut by 6 bases, the J end by 10 bases, with 11 bases between. Here the CDR3 reads CASTSGGEQFF. The CDR3 DNA reads TGTGCCAGCACCTCCGGTGGGGAGCAGTTCTTC.

Only a few counts were recorded for this clonotype. The genes are TRBV11-1 and TRBJ1-1; 7 bases map to TRBD1. This CDR3 has 16 amino acids. V gave up 5 bases and J gave up 0 bases; unmatched junction bases: 9. The V gene's germline CDR1 is SGHAT and CDR2 FQDESV (reference sequence). CDR3 loop: CASSPQDRTLNTEAFF. CDR3 nucleotide sequence: TGTGCCAGCAGCCCCCAGGACAGGACCCTGAACACTGAAGCTTTCTTT.

This chain uses TRBV4-3 with TRBJ2-7, with TRBD1 as a possible D gene (5 bases). CDR1 and CDR2 from the germline V gene are LGHNA and YSLEER. CDR3 length: 15 residues. With 1 base removed from V and 6 bases from J, the gap between germline ends came to 16 bases. CDR3 DNA: TGCGCCAGCAGCCAAGTCCCAGACAGCGCTCTCGAGCAGTACTTC. It is translated as CASSQVPDSALEQYF.